The clone carrying this T cell receptor beta chain has ten or more counts. Its cognate antigen is unknown. Germline V gene sequence: CDR1 SGHTA, CDR2 FQGNSA. The CDR3 loop spans 15 amino acids. Trimming shortened V by 0 bases and J by 4 bases, and 12 bases separated the two germline ends. The entry originates in a study of T cells in Graves' hyperthyroidism and ophthalmopathy. Study background: Blood from the periphery was taken at initial diagnosis, before any treatment. The study's findings and limits: Blood held most thyroid clonotypes expanded above 0.001 frequency.

The source material, RNA transcripts, was used to amplify TCR beta CDR3 regions. In the first-round RT-PCR of the TCR CDR3, the HTBI primer set was used. TCRdb itself ran the multiplex PCR reads through MiXCR, one entry per CDR3 protein. Of 350,000 to 450,000 distinct CDR3 sequences in the sample, roughly 14% are singletons; the top ten hold about 10%. Patients aged 18 to 65 had newly diagnosed hyperthyroidism that had lasted under 2 months. V and J are TRBV7-2 and TRBJ1-2; D perhaps matches TRBD1 (6 bases). The sequence derives from a woman aged 55-69 years with Graves' hyperthyroidism. Material for sequencing was blood. The CDR3 loop reads CASSLATGFGYGYTF. The CDR3 coding sequence is TGTGCCAGCAGCTTAGCCACAGGGTTTGGCTATGGCTACACCTTC.